This T cell receptor beta chain was sequenced during a study of T-cell reconstitution after alpha-beta-depleted transplantation in children. The V gene lost 3 bases and the J gene lost 4 bases, with 10 bases spanning the gap. The CDR3 totals 14 residues. Researchers prepared the TCRbeta library using unique molecular identifiers, the study reports. TCRdb re-called the PCR reads with MiXCR, one entry per CDR3 protein. The table includes some 590,000 distinct CDR3 sequences, 10% to 13% detected once. The V call is TRBV12-3 or TRBV12-4, the J call TRBJ1-3; perhaps TRBD1 as D (5 bases). Sequenced material: PBMCs from the stem cell graft donor, taken from the stem cell graft. This clonotype was obtained from a human donor who donated a stem cell graft to a child with acute myeloid leukemia. The CDR3, as DNA: TGTGCCAGCAGTTTTGGGGCACGGGGAAACACCATATATTTT. Its protein is CASSFGARGNTIYF.